This T cell receptor (beta chain) was retrieved from a study of T-cell memory formation after mild COVID-19. The study's findings and limits: Mainly in CM and EM were contracting CD4+ clones; CD8+ were in EMRA. Clones that contracted from day 15 to 85 were balanced CD4/CD8, while later expanders leaned CD4+.

Germline V gives CDR1 DFQATT, CDR2 SNEGSKA (reference sequence). The CDR3 runs to 15 residues. The ends lost 1 base at V and 5 bases at J; junction bases unmatched: 10. Constant-segment primers and 5'RACE yielded cDNA libraries for TCR alpha and TCR beta, each carrying sample barcodes and UMIs. Via MiXCR, TCRdb re-called the 5' RACE reads, giving one row per CDR3 protein. The data contain roughly 510,000 distinct CDR3 sequences, approximately 15% of them singletons. Notes on this clonotype: No antigen is known for it.

J is TRBJ2-7 and V is TRBV20-1; 8 bases are a match to TRBD1. This TCR derives from an adult woman who had mild COVID-19 (a few samples of this study predate the infection). Cell type and time point are not known. Sequenced: PBMCs or a T cell subset sorted from them (not recorded which). CDR3 bases: TGCAGTGCTAGAGGGAAGACAGGGGCAGATAACGAGCAGTACTTC. Amino acids: CSARGKTGADNEQYF.